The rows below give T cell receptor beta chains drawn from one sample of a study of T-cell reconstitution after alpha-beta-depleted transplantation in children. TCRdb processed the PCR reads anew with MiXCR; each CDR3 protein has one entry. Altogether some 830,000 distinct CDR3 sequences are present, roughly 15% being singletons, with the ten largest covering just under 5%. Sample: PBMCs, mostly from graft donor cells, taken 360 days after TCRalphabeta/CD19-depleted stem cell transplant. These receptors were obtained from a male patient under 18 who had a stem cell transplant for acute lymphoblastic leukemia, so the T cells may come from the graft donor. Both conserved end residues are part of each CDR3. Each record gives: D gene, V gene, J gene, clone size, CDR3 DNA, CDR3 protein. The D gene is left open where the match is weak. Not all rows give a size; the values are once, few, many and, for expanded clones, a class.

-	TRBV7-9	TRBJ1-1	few	TGTGCCAGCAGCTTTGGGGGTATGATGAACACTGAAGCTTTCTTT	CASSFGGMMNTEAFF
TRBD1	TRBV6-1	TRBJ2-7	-	TGTGCCAGCAAGTGGGGGACAGGACCTTCCTACGAGCAGTACTTC	CASKWGTGPSYEQYF
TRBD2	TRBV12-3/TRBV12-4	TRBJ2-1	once	TGTGCCAGCAGTCGGGGACTAGCGGGAGGTAAAAGCAATGAGCAGTTCTTC	CASSRGLAGGKSNEQFF
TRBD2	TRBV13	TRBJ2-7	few	TGTGCCAGCAGCCCGGTTGGGCTAGCGGGAGTCTCGGGCGAGCAGTACTTC	CASSPVGLAGVSGEQYF
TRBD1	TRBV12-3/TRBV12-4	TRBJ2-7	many	TGTGCCAGCAGGCAACAGGGGGAAGCACCCGAGCAGTACTTC	CASRQQGEAPEQYF
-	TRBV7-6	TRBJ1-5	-	TGTGCCAGCAGCCATTCCTCAGGGAGGGGGAATCAGCCCCAGCATTTT	CASSHSSGRGNQPQHF
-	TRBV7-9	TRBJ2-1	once	TGTGCCAGCAGCTTAAGGCAGGCCAACTACAATGAGCAGTTCTTC	CASSLRQANYNEQFF
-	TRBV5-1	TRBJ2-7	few	TGCGCCAGCAGCTTGGAACAGGGACGTTTCTACGAGCAGTACTTC	CASSLEQGRFYEQYF
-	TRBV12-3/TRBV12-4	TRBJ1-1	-	TGTGCCAGCAGTTTCGGTTGGGGTGAAGCTTTCTTT	CASSFGWGEAFF
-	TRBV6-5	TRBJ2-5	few	TGTGCCAGCAGTTACGACCGGATGGGTGGGTCCCAGTACTTC	CASSYDRMGGSQYF
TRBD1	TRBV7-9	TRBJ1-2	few	TGTGCCAGCAGCTTACAGGGGGCGTTCTATGGCTACACCTTC	CASSLQGAFYGYTF
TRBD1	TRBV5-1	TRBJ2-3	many	TGCGCCAGCAAGCAGGGGGCAGATACGCAGTATTTT	CASKQGADTQYF
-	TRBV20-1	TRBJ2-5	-	TGCAGTGCTAGTATCGGCCACCAAGAGACCCAGTACTTC	CSASIGHQETQYF
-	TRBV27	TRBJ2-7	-	TGTGCCAGCAGTTGGGCCCGGACGGGAGCCTCCTACCAGCAGTACTTC	CASSWARTGASYQQYF
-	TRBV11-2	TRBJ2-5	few	TGTGCCAGCAGCTTAAGCACATGGTGGGAGACCCAGTACTTC	CASSLSTWWETQYF
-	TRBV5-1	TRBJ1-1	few	TGCGCCAGCAGCTTGGTGGTGACCCCCACTGAAGCTTTCTTT	CASSLVVTPTEAFF
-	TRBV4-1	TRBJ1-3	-	TGCGCCAGCAGCCATGAGGACGGGCTCCTGGGAAACACCATATATTTT	CASSHEDGLLGNTIYF
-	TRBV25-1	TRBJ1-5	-	TGTGCCAGCAGTGAACCCATGCTGGGTCAGCCCCAGCATTTT	CASSEPMLGQPQHF
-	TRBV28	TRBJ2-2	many	TGTGCCAGCAGTTCTCCCGAGGAGCTGTTTTTT	CASSSPEELFF
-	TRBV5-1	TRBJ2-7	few	TGCGCCAGCAGCTTGGGCGGGAATAGGGCCGAGCAGTACTTC	CASSLGGNRAEQYF
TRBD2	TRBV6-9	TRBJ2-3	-	TGTGCCAGCAGTTACCTTGGACTAGCGGGGAGCACAGATACGCAGTATTTT	CASSYLGLAGSTDTQYF
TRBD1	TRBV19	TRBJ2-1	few	TGTGCCAGTAGTGCCCCGGTCGGACAGGGCTCTTACAATGAGCAGTTCTTC	CASSAPVGQGSYNEQFF
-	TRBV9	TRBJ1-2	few	TGTGCCAGCAGCCCTACACAGGGTTTTACTGGCTACACCTTC	CASSPTQGFTGYTF
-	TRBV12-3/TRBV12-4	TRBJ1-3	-	TGTGCCAGCAGCCCCTACCAACAGGGACTGTACGGAAACACCATATATTTT	CASSPYQQGLYGNTIYF
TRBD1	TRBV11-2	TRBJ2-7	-	TGTGCCAGTCAGGGAGGCGGGACAGGGACCTACGAGCAGTACTTC	CASQGGGTGTYEQYF
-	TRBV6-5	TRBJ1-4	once	TGTGCCAGCAGTTACACGGGACTGATGAATGAAAAACTGTTTTTT	CASSYTGLMNEKLFF
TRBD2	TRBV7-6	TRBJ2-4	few	TGTGCCAGCAGCTCACCGGGACTAGGGAACATTCAGTACTTC	CASSSPGLGNIQYF
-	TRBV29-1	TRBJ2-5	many	TGCAGCGTTATCCGTCAAGAGACCCAGTACTTC	CSVIRQETQYF
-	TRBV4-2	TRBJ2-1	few	TGTGCCAGCAGCCAACTCGGAAATGAGCAGTTCTTC	CASSQLGNEQFF
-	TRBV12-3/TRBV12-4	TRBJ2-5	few	TGTGCCAGCAGTTTATCTAGGGAGGAGACCCAGTACTTC	CASSLSREETQYF
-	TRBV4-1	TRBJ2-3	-	TGCGCCAGCAGCCCCTATGTCGGAGCGGAGGTTGCAGATACGCAGTATTTT	CASSPYVGAEVADTQYF
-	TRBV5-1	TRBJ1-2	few	TGCGCCAGCAGCGAAACCGGGACTCTGTCCGGGGCTAACTATGGCTACACCTTC	CASSETGTLSGANYGYTF
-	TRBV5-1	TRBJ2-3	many	TGCGCCAGCAGGCTAGGACAGACAAGCACAGATACGCAGTATTTT	CASRLGQTSTDTQYF
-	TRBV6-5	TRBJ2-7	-	TGTGCCAGCAGTTACTCGACGCTCCAGGGTTTCCACGAGCAGTACTTC	CASSYSTLQGFHEQYF
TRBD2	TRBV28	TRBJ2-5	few	TGTGCCAGCAGTGGGACTAGATCGTCCGAGACCCAGTACTTC	CASSGTRSSETQYF
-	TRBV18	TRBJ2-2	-	TGTGCCAGCTCACCACCAACAGGGTTTGCCGGGGAGCTGTTTTTT	CASSPPTGFAGELFF
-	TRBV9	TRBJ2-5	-	TGTGCCAGCAGCGTTGGGTTGTTCCAAGAGACCCAGTACTTC	CASSVGLFQETQYF
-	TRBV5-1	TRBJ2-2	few	TGCGCCAGCAGCTTGGTAACCAACGGGGAGCTGTTTTTT	CASSLVTNGELFF
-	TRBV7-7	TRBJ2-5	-	TGTGCCAGCAGCTTAGGCACCCACGAGACCCAGTACTTC	CASSLGTHETQYF
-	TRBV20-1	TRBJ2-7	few	TGCAGTGCTAGAACCGGCGGGATAAACTACGAGCAGTACTTC	CSARTGGINYEQYF
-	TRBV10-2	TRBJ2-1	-	TGCGCCAGCAGGTTAGCGGTAGGAGTCTCCTACAATGAGCAGTTCTTC	CASRLAVGVSYNEQFF
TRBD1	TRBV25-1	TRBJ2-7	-	TGTGCCAGCACCGGGACAGGGAGAGGCGAGCAGTACTTC	CASTGTGRGEQYF
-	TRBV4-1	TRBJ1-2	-	TGCGCCAGCAGCCTCCCCAGGGGAACCTTCTATGGCTACACCTTC	CASSLPRGTFYGYTF
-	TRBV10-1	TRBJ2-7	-	TGCGCCAGCAGTGAGGGCCAGGAATCCTACGAGCAGTACTTC	CASSEGQESYEQYF
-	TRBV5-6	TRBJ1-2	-	TGTGCCAGCAGCGGAGGACAGCCGCTCTACACCTTC	CASSGGQPLYTF
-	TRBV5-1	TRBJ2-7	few	TGCGCCAGCAGCTCCCTCCGTCCCGGGACGGAGTACGAGCAGTACTTC	CASSSLRPGTEYEQYF
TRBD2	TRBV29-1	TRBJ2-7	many	TGCAGCGTTGAAGGGACTAGCGGGAGCCCTGGAGGTGGCGAGCAGTACTTC	CSVEGTSGSPGGGEQYF
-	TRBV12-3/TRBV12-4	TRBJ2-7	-	TGTGCCAGCAGCTTCGTCGTCAACGAGCAGTACTTC	CASSFVVNEQYF
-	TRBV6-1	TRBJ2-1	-	TGTGCCAGCAGTGAAGCTAAGACTAGCTCCTACAATGAGCAGTTCTTC	CASSEAKTSSYNEQFF
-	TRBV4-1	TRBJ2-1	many	TGCGCCAGCAGCCAAGACCGGTGGGAGAGCTCCTACAATGAGCAGTTCTTC	CASSQDRWESSYNEQFF
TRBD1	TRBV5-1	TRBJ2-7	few	TGCGCCAGCAGCTGGGGACAGGGGGTATCCGATTTGTACGAGCAGTACTTC	CASSWGQGVSDLYEQYF
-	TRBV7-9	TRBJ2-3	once	TGTGCCAGCACCTCGAGGGCCGCACACACAGATACGCAGTATTTT	CASTSRAAHTDTQYF